The 26 T cell receptor beta chains below were found in one sample sequenced in a study of response to subunit inactivated influenza vaccine. TCRdb used MiXCR to reprocess the RT-PCR reads, holding one entry per CDR3 protein. The sample has around 480,000 distinct CDR3 sequences, around 9.9% seen once. Sequencing used PBMCs from blood, obtained roughly 45 days after vaccination. The receptors originated from a man in his forties or fifties who received an inactivated influenza vaccine.

The chain has TRBV6-2 or TRBV6-3 and TRBJ1-1; D is ambiguous. The CDR3 loop spans 15 amino acids. The V end lost 5 bases, the J end lost 5 bases, and 18 bases lay between the germline ends. Germline V gene lookup returns CDR1 MNHEY and CDR2 SVGEGT. The CDR3 DNA is TGTGCCAGCAGTCCCCTAGAGCTTGGGGTTACTGAAGCTTTCTTT. Amino acids: CASSPLELGVTEAFF.

V gene TRBV20-1 combines with J gene TRBJ2-1; 7 bases agree with TRBD1. Germline CDR1 and CDR2: DFQATT and SNEGSKA (reference sequence). The CDR3 sequence is 16 residues long. The ends lost 2 bases at V and 4 bases at J; junction bases unmatched: 11. The CDR3 region is CSARYHRGPNYNEQFF. CDR3 DNA sequence: TGCAGTGCTAGATACCACAGGGGCCCAAATTACAATGAGCAGTTCTTC.

This clonotype was seen a few times. The CDR3 reads CASSLGRDRGLGANVLTF. The DNA for the CDR3 is TGTGCCAGCAGCTTAGGGCGGGACAGGGGGCTTGGGGCCAACGTCCTGACTTTC. V is TRBV7-2 and J is TRBJ2-6; TRBD1 matches at 12 bases. J lost 3 bases, V lost 1 base, and 4 bases had no gene match. The CDR3 loop spans 18 amino acids. Per germline, CDR1 SGHTA and CDR2 FQGNSA. Looking up the rest from reference TRBV7-2 and TRBJ2-6 gives the full variable domain: GAGVSQSPSNKVTEKGKDVELRCDPISGHTALYWYRQSLGQGLEFLIYFQGNSAPDKSGLPSDRFSAERTGGSVSTLTIQRTQQEDSAVYLCASSLGRDRGLGANVLTFGAGSRLTVL.

This clonotype turned up a few times. The gene calls are TRBV11-2 and TRBJ2-1; 15 positions match TRBD2. Germline values: CDR1 SGHAT, CDR2 FQNNGV. The V and J ends lost 7 bases and 7 bases, in that order; junction bases with no gene match: 8. CDR3 size: 16 residues. The CDR3 region has the DNA TGTGCCAGCACCTCCGCCGGGACTAGCGGGAGGAATGAGCAGTTCTTC. This codes for CASTSAGTSGRNEQFF.

The V gene is TRBV20-1, the J gene TRBJ2-3; 8 positions agree with TRBD2. Trimming took 0 bases from V and 6 from J; bases not matched to a gene: 8. The CDR3 extends over 15 amino acids. Germline V gene data show CDR1 as DFQATT and CDR2 as SNEGSKA (reference sequence). As DNA, the CDR3 is TGCAGTGCTAGAGATCTTAGCGGGGCGGCGGATACGCAGTATTTT. The encoded protein is CSARDLSGAADTQYF.

This clonotype appeared a few times. The chain is built from TRBV3-1 and TRBJ2-7; 7 nucleotides align to TRBD1. The CDR3 covers 15 residues. With V trimmed by 2 bases and J by 6 bases, 10 bases remained unmatched. In germline, CDR1 is LGHDT, CDR2 YNNKEL (reference sequence). The CDR3 here is CASSQRRGQGSEQYF. CDR3 DNA: TGTGCCAGCAGCCAAAGAAGGGGGCAGGGCTCCGAGCAGTACTTC.

In this sample, this clonotype turned up a few times. The genes are TRBV6-5 and TRBJ2-7; D unresolved. Germline CDR1 and CDR2: MNHEY and SVGAGI. V was cut by 2 bases and J by 3 bases, with 8 bases left in between. The CDR3 extends over 13 amino acids. Here the CDR3 reads CASSYVLSYEQYF. In nucleotides, the CDR3 is TGTGCCAGCAGTTACGTCCTGAGCTACGAGCAGTACTTC.

This clonotype was seen many times. The genes are TRBV20-1 and TRBJ2-1; possibly TRBD2 for D (5 bases). The CDR3 is 16 residues long. V lost 0 bases and J lost 0, with 12 bases in between. Germline values: CDR1 DFQATT, CDR2 SNEGSKA (reference sequence). CDR3 loop: CSARDTHGSSYNEQFF. The CDR3 coding sequence is TGCAGTGCTAGAGATACCCATGGGAGCTCCTACAATGAGCAGTTCTTC.

In its sample, this clonotype was seen a few times. The chain is built from TRBV10-3 and TRBJ2-1; 8 bases align to TRBD1. Germline CDR1 ENHRY, CDR2 SYGVKD. V was pared by 6 bases and J by 7 bases, with 8 bases of the junction left unmatched. This CDR3 has 14 residues. The CDR3 nucleotides are TGTGCCATCAGACCGACAGGGGCGCGGAATGAGCAGTTCTTC. It encodes CAIRPTGARNEQFF.

The table lists this clonotype with many counts. The J gene is TRBJ2-5, the V gene TRBV12-3 or TRBV12-4; D not resolved. This CDR3 has 13 residues. The V end was cut by 5 bases, the J end by 5 bases, with 12 bases between. Here the CDR3 DNA reads TGTGCCAGCAGTGGGCCCTCCCGGGAGACCCAGTACTTC. This sequence encodes CASSGPSRETQYF.

This chain uses TRBV20-1 with TRBJ2-3; a weak D match, TRBD2 (6 bases). The germline V gene has CDR1 DFQATT and CDR2 SNEGSKA (reference sequence). Trimming pared 1 base from V and 0 bases from J, leaving 14 bases between. The CDR3 extends over 16 amino acids. CDR3 DNA: TGCAGTGCTAGAGGAGGACTAACCGCCAGCACAGATACGCAGTATTTT. Translating gives CSARGGLTASTDTQYF.

In its sample, this clonotype was seen a few times. V usage is TRBV12-3 or TRBV12-4 and J usage is TRBJ1-1; D is ambiguous. V was clipped by 3 bases and J by 4 bases, with 12 bases between them. CDR3 size: 14 residues. The CDR3 DNA reads TGTGCCAGCAGTTTGGGCAGCTGGGCCACTGAAGCTTTCTTT. Residues: CASSLGSWATEAFF.

This clonotype has more than one count but fewer than ten. The V call is TRBV6-1, the J call TRBJ1-6, with D perhaps matching TRBD1 (5 bases). V lost 8 bases, J lost 2 bases, and 13 bases lay in between. CDR1 and CDR2 from the germline V gene are MNHNS and SASEGT. This CDR3 is built from 15 residues. CDR3 sequence: CASGQDTAYNSPLHF. The CDR3 DNA reads as TGTGCCAGCGGGCAGGACACTGCCTATAATTCACCCCTCCACTTT.

A note on this clonotype: The junction departs from the called germline gene at one end, perhaps through a read error. The chain couples TRBV11-2 to TRBJ2-7, with 11 bases that match TRBD1. The germline V gene encodes CDR1 SGHAT and CDR2 FQNNGV. This CDR3 has 15 amino acids. In DNA form, the CDR3 reads TGTGCCAGCAGCCAAGGACAGGGGGCTACCTACGAGCTGTACTTC. Translated, it gives CASSQGQGATYELYF. Based on the CDR3 plus reference TRBV11-2 and TRBJ2-7, the full variable domain is EAGVAQSPRYKIIEKRQSVAFWCNPISGHATLYWYQQILGQGPKLLIQFQNNGVVDDSQLPKDRFSAERLKGVDSTLKIQPAKLEDSAVYLCASSQGQGATYELYFGPGTRLTVT.

This clonotype was found many times. The chain recombines TRBV6-6 with TRBJ2-2; D is undetermined. This CDR3 spans 12 amino acids. Germline values: CDR1 MNHNY, CDR2 SVGAGI (reference sequence). The V and J ends lost 9 bases and 6 bases respectively, with 11 bases between them. CDR3 in amino acids: CASRRLAGELFF. The CDR3 nucleotides read TGTGCCAGTAGACGGCTTGCCGGGGAGCTGTTTTTT.

This sequence joins TRBV5-1 and TRBJ2-5; no clear D gene. The CDR3 length is 13 residues. V was cut by 0 bases and J by 4 bases, with 7 bases left in between. Looked up from germline, CDR1 is SGHRS and CDR2 is YFSETQ. CDR3 region: CASSLVWVETQYF. The CDR3 DNA reads TGCGCCAGCAGCTTGGTTTGGGTAGAGACCCAGTACTTC.

The CDR3 bases are TGTGCCAGCAGCCAATTAGGACTAGCGGGGGCCCGCCAAGAGACCCAGTACTTC. Protein: CASSQLGLAGARQETQYF. V and J are TRBV4-2 and TRBJ2-5; TRBD2 matches at 13 bases. Germline loops: CDR1 LGHNA, CDR2 YNFKEQ. V lost 2 bases to trimming and J lost 1 base; unmatched junction nucleotides: 7. This CDR3 spans 18 amino acids.

The chain recombines TRBV6-5 with TRBJ2-7; a possible D gene is TRBD1 (6 bases). This CDR3 has 16 amino acids. Germline V gives CDR1 MNHEY, CDR2 SVGAGI. V dropped 0 bases and J dropped 4 bases, with 16 bases sitting between them. CDR3 nucleotide sequence: TGTGCCAGCAGTTACTCGATGCAGGGACAAGGGTACGAGCAGTACTTC. This translates into CASSYSMQGQGYEQYF.

This clonotype was picked up a small number of times. The V call is TRBV28, the J call TRBJ1-5, with TRBD1 matching 9 bases. V gave up 5 bases and J gave up 15 bases; unmatched junction bases: 5. This CDR3 spans 11 amino acids. Germline V lookup: CDR1 MDHEN, CDR2 SYDVKM. Here the CDR3 DNA reads TGTGCCAGCAGTGGGGACAGGGAGGTGCATTTT. Translation gives CASSGDREVHF.

The sample holds many counts of this clonotype. CDR3 nucleotides: TGCAGCGTTGAAAAGGGGCCCTACGAGCAGTACTTC. The encoded protein is CSVEKGPYEQYF. The chain combines TRBV29-1 with TRBJ2-7; TRBD1 is a possible D gene (5 bases). The germline V and J ends were trimmed by 2 bases and 2 bases, with 7 bases remaining between them. Germline V gives CDR1 SQVTM, CDR2 ANQGSEA. The CDR3 consists of 12 residues.

The sample holds a few counts of this clonotype. The chain employs TRBV11-2 and TRBJ2-3; TRBD2 aligns across 7 bases. The CDR3 covers 12 residues. Germline V gene data show CDR1 as SGHAT and CDR2 as FQNNGV. Trimming cost V 5 bases and J 7 bases; bases outside gene matches: 3. The DNA of the CDR3 is TGTGCCAGCAGCGCGGGGGTTAATACGCAGTATTTT. It translates to CASSAGVNTQYF.

This clonotype was recorded at least ten times. The rearrangement uses TRBV6-2 or TRBV6-3 and TRBJ2-7, with 9 bases that match TRBD1. The CDR3 runs to 15 residues. The V gene's germline CDR1 is MNHEY and CDR2 SVGEGT. Germline trimming cut 5 bases from V and 3 bases from J; bases unmatched to any gene: 8. The DNA of the CDR3 is TGTGCCAGCAGTAGACCCGGGACAGGGTACTACGAGCAGTACTTC. Translation: CASSRPGTGYYEQYF.

Points on this clonotype: The CDR3 does not close with the conserved phenylalanine or tryptophan, likely indicating a read error. The rearrangement joins TRBV28 to TRBJ2-3; D gene unclear. This CDR3 has 17 amino acids. Germline CDR1 MDHEN, CDR2 SYDVKM. Trimming cost V 2 bases and J 2 bases, with 17 bases left between them. The CDR3 is CASSLTGRAASTDTQYS. The CDR3 DNA reads as TGTGCCAGCAGTTTAACCGGTAGGGCAGCCTCCACAGATACGCAGTATTCT.

The chain has TRBV6-5 and TRBJ2-1; D is possibly TRBD2 (6 bases). The CDR3 consists of 16 residues. Trimming stripped 0 bases from V and 5 bases from J, with 14 bases between. CDR1 is MNHEY and CDR2 is SVGAGI in the germline V gene. The CDR3 protein is CASSYSRRGRHNEQFF. The CDR3 nucleotides are TGTGCCAGCAGTTACTCGAGACGGGGGAGACACAATGAGCAGTTCTTC.

This clonotype was counted a few times. The chain uses TRBV24-1 and TRBJ1-5; D call uncertain. V shed 3 bases and J shed 2 bases, with 13 bases lying between them. The CDR3 sequence is 16 residues long. The germline CDR1 and CDR2 sequences are KGHDR and SFDVKD. CDR3 sequence (DNA): TGTGCCACCAGTGATAAGAACGCCTGGGGCAATCAGCCCCAGCATTTT. Its protein product is CATSDKNAWGNQPQHF.

This chain connects TRBV7-9 to TRBJ2-5; D is unclear. The germline gives CDR1 SEHNR, CDR2 FQNEAQ (reference sequence). The CDR3 contains 12 residues. Trimming took off 5 bases at V and 1 base at J, with 5 bases between the two ends. DNA of the CDR3: TGTGCCAGCAGCGACGTCCAAGAGACCCAGTACTTC. Translation gives CASSDVQETQYF.